The source of this TCR beta chain is a study of early T cells in non-severe SARS-CoV-2 infection. Study-wide findings and caveats: Anti-spike CD8 specificities were favored by VDJdb matching, whose results missed private and CD4 specificities.

Attachment of unique molecular identifiers to individual cDNA molecules was performed. In TCRdb, the 5' RACE reads were re-called with MiXCR into one record per CDR3 protein. Of 40,000 to 60,000 distinct CDR3 sequences in the sample, around 6.5% are singletons; the top ten hold about 2.7%. The CDR3 has 15 amino acids. Looked up from germline, CDR1 is SGHTA and CDR2 is FQGTGA. The V gene lost 2 bases and the J gene lost 7 bases, with 12 bases spanning the gap. This clonotype showed up just a few times. Its target is unknown. This chain links TRBV7-3 with TRBJ1-6; tentative D call: TRBD1 (6 bases). The source was whole blood, collected at baseline. The sequence was obtained from an adult who was a healthcare worker with PCR-confirmed SARS-CoV-2 infection or an uninfected control (not recorded which). CDR3 bases: TGTGCCAGCAGCTTACAGGGCCAGGGGAATTCACCCCTCCACTTT. Its protein product is CASSLQGQGNSPLHF.